One and the same sample provided the 29 T cell receptor beta chains below, sequenced in a study of cytomegalovirus exposure and HLA in healthy donors. PCR amplification relied on 60 Vbeta primers (plus 13 Jbeta primers). Repertoires were generated with immunoSEQ multiplex PCR, while TCRdb's copy carries only in-frame clones and drops some. The repertoire includes fewer than 150,000 clones, 77% of them detected once, and about 3.7% sits in the top ten. Sequencing was performed on PBMCs. The receptors here all came from a human donor in good health.

J is TRBJ2-7 and V is TRBV4-1; 7 nucleotides agree with TRBD2. The CDR3 loop spans 15 amino acids. The junction had 7 bases not matched to a gene; V was cut back by 0 bases and J by 5 bases. Germline-derived CDR1 and CDR2 are MGHRA and YSYEKL. The CDR3 DNA reads TGCGCCAGCAGCCAAGATGGCGGGGGTTTAGACGAGCAGTACTTC. Translating it yields CASSQDGGGLDEQYF.

The J gene is TRBJ1-1, the V gene TRBV5-1; D uncertain. Per the germline V gene, CDR1 is SGHRS and CDR2 is YFSETQ. V shed 0 bases and J shed 1 base, with 7 bases lying between them. The CDR3 loop spans 14 amino acids. The CDR3: CASSLDPQNTEAFF. CDR3 in DNA: TGCGCCAGCAGCTTGGATCCCCAGAACACTGAAGCTTTCTTT.

The chain couples TRBV28 to TRBJ2-4, with a possible D match to TRBD2 (6 bases). The CDR3 has 17 residues. V lost 2 bases, J lost 0 bases, and 14 bases lay in between. The germline V gene has CDR1 MDHEN and CDR2 SYDVKM. The CDR3 is CASSLVPGLAAKNIQYF. In DNA form, the CDR3 reads TGTGCCAGCAGTTTAGTTCCGGGACTGGCAGCCAAAAACATTCAGTACTTC.

J is TRBJ1-2 and V is TRBV9; D gene ambiguous. CDR1 is SGDLS and CDR2 is YYNGEE in the germline V gene. Trimming left V 3 bases short and J 4 bases short, with 16 bases between. The CDR3 is made up of 15 amino acids. The CDR3 DNA is TGTGCCAGCAGCGCTGAAGCGAAGTCCCCCTATGGCTACACCTTC. Residues: CASSAEAKSPYGYTF.

The genes are TRBV27 and TRBJ2-7; D possibly corresponds to TRBD1 (5 bases). CDR1 is MNHEY and CDR2 is SMNVEV in the germline V gene (reference sequence). V was cut by 5 bases and J by 2 bases, with 13 bases left in between. The CDR3 length is 14 residues. The CDR3 sequence is CASSKQGRAYEQYF. The CDR3 nucleotides are TGTGCCAGCAGTAAGCAGGGTCGGGCCTACGAGCAGTACTTC.

This clone has just a few counts. V is TRBV6-5 and J is TRBJ2-4, with D perhaps matching TRBD2 (6 bases). V lost 2 bases and J 7 bases, leaving 15 bases between the germline ends. The CDR3 contains 15 residues. Germline V CDR1 and CDR2: MNHEY, SVGAGI. CDR3 bases: TGTGCCAGCAGTTACGGGGGGATCTCAGGGAACATTCAGTACTTC. Its protein product is CASSYGGISGNIQYF.

This chain links TRBV6-6 with TRBJ1-1, with D perhaps matching TRBD1 (5 bases). CDR3 length: 14 residues. The V end lost 8 bases, the J end lost 10 bases, and 23 bases lay between the germline ends. Germline loops: CDR1 MNHNY, CDR2 SVGAGI (reference sequence). This CDR3 reads CASLGGLSPRGAFF. The DNA for the CDR3 is TGTGCCAGCTTGGGGGGTCTAAGCCCAAGGGGAGCTTTCTTT.

The chain is built from TRBV10-3 and TRBJ1-5, with 7 bases fitting TRBD1. V dropped 4 bases and J dropped 2; count of bases not matched to a gene: 2. The CDR3 runs to 14 residues. From germline, CDR1 is ENHRY and CDR2 SYGVKD. The CDR3 DNA follows: TGTGCCATCAGTGGACAGGGTCGCAATCAGCCCCAGCATTTT. This translates into CAISGQGRNQPQHF.

This chain links TRBV5-4 with TRBJ2-7; D possibly corresponds to TRBD1 (5 bases). Germline values: CDR1 SGHNT, CDR2 YYREEE (reference sequence). The V and J ends lost 2 bases and 5 bases respectively, with 14 bases between them. The CDR3 is 14 residues long. This chain's CDR3 is CASSFRSLGDEQYF. CDR3 DNA: TGTGCCAGCAGCTTCCGGTCTTTAGGGGACGAGCAGTACTTC. Full variable domain (rest looked up from reference TRBV5-4 and TRBJ2-7): ETGVTQSPTHLIKTRGQQVTLRCSSQSGHNTVSWYQQALGQGPQFIFQYYREEENGRGNFPPRFSGLQFPNYSSELNVNALELDDSALYLCASSFRSLGDEQYFGPGTRLTVT.

V and J are TRBV6-5 and TRBJ1-1; D is perhaps TRBD1 (6 bases). The length of the CDR3 is 14 residues. The germline V gene encodes CDR1 MNHEY and CDR2 SVGAGI. The germline V and J ends were trimmed by 8 bases and 4 bases, with 17 bases remaining between them. CDR3 nucleotides: TGTGCCAGCGGAAGGGGGGGGGAGGGCACTGAAGCTTTCTTT. Translated, it gives CASGRGGEGTEAFF.

The chain has TRBV28 and TRBJ1-5, with 7 bases identical to TRBD1. V gave up 7 bases and J gave up 2 bases; unmatched junction bases: 2. Germline assignment: CDR1 MDHEN and CDR2 SYDVKM. This CDR3 spans 13 amino acids. Here the CDR3 DNA reads TGTGCCAGCATCAGGGGGGGCAATCAGCCCCAGCATTTT. Translating it yields CASIRGGNQPQHF.

The chain joins TRBV11-2 to TRBJ1-6; D gene unclear. This CDR3 comprises 16 residues. Germline CDR1 and CDR2: SGHAT and FQNNGV. Trimming left V 1 base short and J 8 bases short, with 15 bases between. CDR3 residues: CASSLVSWRDYSPLHF. The CDR3 coding sequence is TGTGCCAGCAGCTTAGTAAGCTGGAGAGATTATTCACCCCTCCACTTT.

The V gene is TRBV5-1, the J gene TRBJ2-3; 16 nucleotides align to TRBD2. V dropped 5 bases and J dropped 5; count of bases not matched to a gene: 5. Germline CDR1 reads SGHRS; CDR2 reads YFSETQ. There are 16 residues in the CDR3. The CDR3, as DNA: TGCGCCAGCAGTCTGGGACTAGCGGGAGGGGTAGATACGCAGTATTTT. Its translation is CASSLGLAGGVDTQYF.

V and J are TRBV6-5 and TRBJ1-1, with unresolved D. V shed 6 bases and J shed 0 bases, with 8 bases lying between them. The CDR3 runs 13 residues. Germline CDR1 and CDR2: MNHEY and SVGAGI. The CDR3 loop reads CASRSGMNTEAFF. The DNA for the CDR3 is TGTGCCAGCAGGTCCGGGATGAACACTGAAGCTTTCTTT.

The chain employs TRBV19 and TRBJ2-2; D uncertain. This CDR3 spans 16 amino acids. V gave up 7 bases and J gave up 0 bases, with 15 bases separating them. Germline V gene sequence: CDR1 LNHDA, CDR2 SQIVND (reference sequence). The CDR3 sequence: CASTQFSRANTGELFF. Written as DNA, the CDR3 is TGTGCCAGTACCCAATTTTCTCGGGCGAACACCGGGGAGCTGTTTTTT.

J is TRBJ2-2 and V is TRBV18, with TRBD1 matching over 9 bases. In germline, CDR1 is KGHSH, CDR2 LQKENI. The CDR3 is 16 residues long. V lost 3 bases, J lost 4 bases, and 6 bases stayed unmatched. The CDR3: CASSPGQGWSTGELFF. The DNA of the CDR3 is TGTGCCAGCTCACCCGGACAGGGGTGGTCCACCGGGGAGCTGTTTTTT.

V gene TRBV5-1 combines with J gene TRBJ2-5; TRBD1 matches 8 bases. Germline CDR1 and CDR2: SGHRS and YFSETQ. Germline trimming cut 5 bases from V and 2 bases from J; bases unmatched to any gene: 5. The CDR3 has 14 residues. CDR3 in amino acids: CASSLTGGQETQYF. Written as DNA, the CDR3 is TGCGCCAGCAGTCTTACAGGGGGTCAAGAGACCCAGTACTTC.

The chain couples TRBV27 to TRBJ1-2, with TRBD1 identical over 9 bases. The V segment lost 6 bases and the J segment 8 bases; nucleotides outside the gene matches: 10. This CDR3 has 14 residues. Germline V gene sequence: CDR1 MNHEY, CDR2 SMNVEV (reference sequence). The CDR3 here is CASRVRQGVAGYTF. The CDR3 coding sequence is TGTGCCAGCAGGGTGAGACAGGGGGTCGCCGGCTACACCTTC.

This clone came up once. The rearrangement joins TRBV7-3 to TRBJ2-5; 9 positions match TRBD2. The better agreement between TRBJ2-7 and the DNA end casts doubt on the J call. The CDR3 has 15 amino acids. Germline CDR1 is SGHTA and CDR2 is FQGTGA. The CDR3 DNA follows: TGTGCCAGCAGCTTTTCAGGCGGGGGGGTATACGAGCAGTACTTC. Protein: CASSFSGGGVYEQYF.

The chain couples TRBV2 to TRBJ2-1; 9 bases are a match to TRBD2. This CDR3 region has 13 residues. The germline V gene encodes CDR1 SNHLY and CDR2 FYNNEI. The ends lost 7 bases at V and 4 bases at J; junction bases unmatched: 2. In DNA, the CDR3 is TGTGCCAGCAAAACTAGCGGGTACAATGAGCAGTTCTTC. Residues: CASKTSGYNEQFF.

The chain employs TRBV5-1 and TRBJ2-1, with TRBD2 matching over 7 bases. The J segment lost 8 bases and the V segment lost 4 bases, leaving 12 bases of the junction unmatched. CDR3 length equals 15 residues. The V gene's germline CDR1 is SGHRS and CDR2 YFSETQ. The DNA of the CDR3 is TGCGCCAGCAGCCCTACGGTGGGAGGGTGGGATGAGCAGTTCTTC. Its translation: CASSPTVGGWDEQFF.

This clone was observed a few times. The rearrangement uses TRBV6-6 and TRBJ1-2; the D is unclear. CDR1 and CDR2 (germline): MNHNY, SVGAGI (reference sequence). CDR3 length equals 13 residues. Trimming removed 6 bases from V and 0 bases from J, with 8 bases in between. CDR3 loop: CASSPGTNYGYTF. The CDR3 nucleotides read TGTGCCAGCAGCCCCGGGACTAACTATGGCTACACCTTC.

The rearrangement joins TRBV9 to TRBJ1-3; TRBD1 might be the D (5 bases). The CDR3 contains 14 residues. Germline CDR1 reads SGDLS; CDR2 reads YYNGEE. Trimming left V 0 bases short and J 1 base short, with 5 bases between. CDR3 in amino acids: CASSVDRSGNTIYF. CDR3 nucleotide sequence: TGTGCCAGCAGCGTAGACAGGTCTGGAAACACCATATATTTT.

This clone has just one count. V is TRBV5-1 and J is TRBJ1-4; a possible D gene is TRBD1 (6 bases). The CDR3 extends over 14 amino acids. With 2 bases removed from V and 5 bases from J, the gap between germline ends came to 10 bases. Germline CDR1 and CDR2: SGHRS and YFSETQ. CDR3 region: CASSFDRINEKLFF. For the CDR3, the DNA is TGCGCCAGCAGCTTTGACAGGATAAATGAAAAACTGTTTTTT.

The V call is TRBV15, the J call TRBJ2-1, with 8 bases lining up with TRBD2. The CDR3 is 15 amino acids. Unmatched junction bases numbered 5, after V lost 5 bases and J lost 2 bases. Germline V gene lookup returns CDR1 LNHNV and CDR2 YYDKDF (reference sequence). CDR3 in amino acids: CATSSSGGPYNEQFF. As DNA, the CDR3 is TGTGCCACCAGCTCGTCGGGAGGGCCCTACAATGAGCAGTTCTTC. Supplemented by reference TRBV15 and TRBJ2-1, the full variable domain reads DAMVIQNPRYQVTQFGKPVTLSCSQTLNHNVMYWYQQKSSQAPKLLFHYYDKDFNNEADTPDNFQSRRPNTSFCFLDIRSPGLGDTAMYLCATSSSGGPYNEQFFGPGTRLTVL.

Written as DNA, the CDR3 is TGCGCCAGCGGCTGGGCGGGAGGGACCTACGAGCAGTACTTC. This codes for CASGWAGGTYEQYF. V usage is TRBV4-1 and J usage is TRBJ2-7; TRBD2 agrees at 9 bases. Looked up from germline, CDR1 is MGHRA and CDR2 is YSYEKL. The CDR3 contains 14 residues. V trimming: 8 bases; J trimming: 2 bases; junction bases outside the gene matches: 7.

V usage is TRBV5-5 and J usage is TRBJ2-2; 9 nucleotides match TRBD2. Per germline, CDR1 SGHKS and CDR2 YYEKEE (reference sequence). CDR3 length equals 16 residues. With V trimmed by 0 bases and J by 8 bases, 8 bases remained unmatched. CDR3 nucleotides: TGTGCCAGCAGCTTGGTGGCGGGAGGGCGAGAAGGGGAGCTGTTTTTT. Translation gives CASSLVAGGREGELFF.

This sequence joins TRBV5-1 and TRBJ1-3; 8 nucleotides agree with TRBD1. CDR1 SGHRS and CDR2 YFSETQ come from the germline V gene. V gave up 1 base and J gave up 0 bases; unmatched junction bases: 9. CDR3 length equals 18 residues. As DNA, the CDR3 is TGCGCCAGCAGCTTGTTGGGACAGGAATCCCTCTCTGGAAACACCATATATTTT. This codes for CASSLLGQESLSGNTIYF. The full variable domain, its missing parts supplied by reference TRBV5-1 and TRBJ1-3, is KAGVTQTPRYLIKTRGQQVTLSCSPISGHRSVSWYQQTPGQGLQFLFEYFSETQRNKGNFPGRFSGRQFSNSRSEMNVSTLELGDSALYLCASSLLGQESLSGNTIYFGEGSWLTVV.

The genes are TRBV27 and TRBJ1-1; no clear D. V lost 4 bases and J 2 bases, leaving 2 bases between the germline ends. The CDR3 sequence is 11 residues long. In germline, CDR1 is MNHEY, CDR2 SMNVEV (reference sequence). The CDR3 spells CASSSNTEAFF. Written as DNA, the CDR3 is TGTGCCAGCAGTTCTAACACTGAAGCTTTCTTT.